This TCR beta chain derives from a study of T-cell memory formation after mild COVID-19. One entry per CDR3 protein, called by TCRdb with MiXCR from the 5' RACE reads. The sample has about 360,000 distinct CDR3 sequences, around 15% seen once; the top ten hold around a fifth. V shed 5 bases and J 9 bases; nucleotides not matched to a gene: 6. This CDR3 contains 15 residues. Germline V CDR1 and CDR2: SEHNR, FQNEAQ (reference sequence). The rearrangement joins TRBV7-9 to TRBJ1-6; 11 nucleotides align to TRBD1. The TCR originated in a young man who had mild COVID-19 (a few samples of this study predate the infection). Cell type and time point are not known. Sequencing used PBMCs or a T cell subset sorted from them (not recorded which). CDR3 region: CASSQGQGAGSPLHF. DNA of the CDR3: TGTGCCAGCAGCCAAGGACAGGGGGCCGGTTCACCCCTCCACTTT. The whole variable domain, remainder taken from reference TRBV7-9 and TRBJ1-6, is DTGVSQNPRHKITKRGQNVTFRCDPISEHNRLYWYRQTLGQGPEFLTYFQNEAQLEKSRLLSDRFSAERPKGSFSTLEIQRTEQGDSAMYLCASSQGQGAGSPLHFGNGTRLTVT.